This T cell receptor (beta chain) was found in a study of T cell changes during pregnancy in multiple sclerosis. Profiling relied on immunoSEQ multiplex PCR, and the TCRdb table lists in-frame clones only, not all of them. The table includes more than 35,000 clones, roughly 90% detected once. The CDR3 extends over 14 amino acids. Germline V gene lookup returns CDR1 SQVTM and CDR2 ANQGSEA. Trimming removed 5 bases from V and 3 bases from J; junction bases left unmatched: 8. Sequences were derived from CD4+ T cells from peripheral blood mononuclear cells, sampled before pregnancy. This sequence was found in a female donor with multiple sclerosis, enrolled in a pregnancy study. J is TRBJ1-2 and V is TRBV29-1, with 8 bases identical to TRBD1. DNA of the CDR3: TGCAGCGTTATCGGACAGGGCCGGGACTATGGCTACACCTTC. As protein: CSVIGQGRDYGYTF. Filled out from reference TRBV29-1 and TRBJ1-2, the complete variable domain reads SAVISQKPSRDICQRGTSLTIQCQVDSQVTMMFWYRQQPGQSLTLIATANQGSEATYESGFVIDKFPISRPNLTFSTLTVSNMSPEDSSIYLCSVIGQGRDYGYTFGSGTRLTVV.